Below, 14 T cell receptor beta chains from the same sample are listed, as sequenced in a study of T-cell memory formation after mild COVID-19. TCRdb re-derived calls from the 5' RACE reads in MiXCR, one entry per CDR3 protein. This sample has roughly 610,000 distinct CDR3 sequences, with 17% found just once. What was sequenced was PBMCs or a T cell subset sorted from them (not recorded which). Receptors were obtained from an adult woman who had mild COVID-19 (a few samples of this study predate the infection). Cell type and time point are not known.

The gene calls are TRBV13 and TRBJ1-1, with a possible D match to TRBD1 (5 bases). Germline V gene sequence: CDR1 PRHDT, CDR2 FYEKMQ (reference sequence). The V end was cut by 5 bases, the J end by 6 bases, with 10 bases between. The CDR3 has 12 residues. CDR3 nucleotides: TGTGCCAGCAGCGCCAGGGTTTCTGAAGCTTTCTTT. This translates into CASSARVSEAFF.

The sample holds a few counts of this clonotype. The chain couples TRBV5-1 to TRBJ2-1, with 10 bases identical to TRBD2. The CDR3 totals 16 residues. The germline V gene has CDR1 SGHRS and CDR2 YFSETQ. V shed 2 bases and J 9 bases; nucleotides not matched to a gene: 11. The CDR3 spells CASSLPSGSGRGEQFF. Written as DNA, the CDR3 is TGCGCCAGCAGCTTACCTAGCGGGAGCGGCAGGGGTGAGCAGTTCTTC.

V gene TRBV6-5 combines with J gene TRBJ1-1, with 9 bases fitting TRBD1. Trimming took 4 bases from V and 7 from J; bases not matched to a gene: 13. Germline V gives CDR1 MNHEY, CDR2 SVGAGI. The CDR3 length is 16 residues. The CDR3 loop reads CASSSPILTGGVEAFF. The CDR3, as DNA: TGTGCCAGCAGTTCTCCTATTCTTACAGGGGGCGTTGAAGCTTTCTTT.

This clonotype was seen only once. The chain employs TRBV27 and TRBJ1-1; D uncertain. The CDR3 runs to 17 residues. Germline CDR1 is MNHEY and CDR2 is SMNVEV (reference sequence). V lost 2 bases and J 5 bases, leaving 21 bases between the germline ends. In nucleotides, the CDR3 is TGTGCCAGCAGTTTAGAGAGGAGGTCAATCCCTGGGACTGAAGCTTTCTTT. This sequence encodes CASSLERRSIPGTEAFF.

The chain carries TRBV11-2 and TRBJ1-2; possibly TRBD1 for D (5 bases). CDR1 SGHAT and CDR2 FQNNGV come from the germline V gene. CDR3 length: 15 residues. V was shortened by 5 bases and J by 8 bases, with 21 bases between the two germline ends. The CDR3 nucleotides are TGTGCCAGCAGCCCCCGGGACCTTCCCTTTGGAGGCTACACCTTC. As protein: CASSPRDLPFGGYTF.

The chain is built from TRBV12-3 or TRBV12-4 and TRBJ2-3; 8 bases agree with TRBD2. The CDR3 has 15 residues. Trimming took 6 bases from V and 2 from J; bases not matched to a gene: 7. CDR3 bases: TGTGCCAGCAGACAAGGACTAGCCATCACAGATACGCAGTATTTT. It specifies CASRQGLAITDTQYF.

In this sample, this clonotype turned up a few times. The rearrangement links TRBV2 to TRBJ2-7, with a tentative D call TRBD2 (5 bases). Per germline, CDR1 SNHLY and CDR2 FYNNEI. V was cut by 8 bases and J by 3 bases, with 11 bases left in between. CDR3 length: 12 amino acids. CDR3: CASGLAGYEQYF. The CDR3 nucleotides are TGTGCCAGCGGACTCGCAGGCTACGAGCAGTACTTC.

The chain joins TRBV24-1 to TRBJ2-1, with D perhaps matching TRBD1 (5 bases). V was shortened by 4 bases and J by 7 bases, with 16 bases between the two germline ends. The germline V gene encodes CDR1 KGHDR and CDR2 SFDVKD. This CDR3 region has 15 residues. CDR3 sequence: CATSERNQGFNEQFF. CDR3 DNA sequence: TGTGCCACCAGTGAGAGAAACCAGGGTTTTAATGAGCAGTTCTTC.

The chain couples TRBV5-1 to TRBJ2-7, with TRBD1 identical over 12 bases. V shed 4 bases and J 7 bases; nucleotides not matched to a gene: 9. The CDR3 is 15 amino acids. CDR1 is SGHRS, CDR2 YFSETQ, per germline. The CDR3 DNA reads as TGCGCCAGCAGCAACTGGGACAGGGGGCGAGAGGAGCAGTACTTC. It specifies CASSNWDRGREEQYF.

This clonotype appeared a few times. The rearrangement joins TRBV12-3 or TRBV12-4 to TRBJ1-1; perhaps TRBD1 as D (5 bases). V dropped 3 bases and J dropped 4 bases, with 12 bases sitting between them. This CDR3 is built from 14 residues. CDR3 DNA sequence: TGTGCCAGCAGTTTCTGGGGGGAGCCCACTGAAGCTTTCTTT. Residues: CASSFWGEPTEAFF.

This clonotype appeared a few times. The chain carries TRBV7-9 and TRBJ2-1, with 9 positions matching TRBD1. There are 11 residues in the CDR3. The ends lost 8 bases at V and 15 bases at J; junction bases unmatched: 8. Germline loops: CDR1 SEHNR, CDR2 FQNEAQ (reference sequence). The DNA of the CDR3 is TGTGCCAGCCAGACCGGGACAGGGATGTTCTTC. Amino acid sequence: CASQTGTGMFF. Full variable domain (outside the CDR3, taken from reference TRBV7-9 and TRBJ2-1): DTGVSQNPRHKITKRGQNVTFRCDPISEHNRLYWYRQTLGQGPEFLTYFQNEAQLEKSRLLSDRFSAERPKGSFSTLEIQRTEQGDSAMYLCASQTGTGMFFGPGTRLTVL.

The chain links TRBV19 to TRBJ2-2; 7 bases match TRBD1. J was trimmed by 6 bases and V by 9 bases; bases with no gene match: 4. Germline CDR1 is LNHDA and CDR2 is SQIVND (reference sequence). The CDR3 sequence is 12 residues long. CDR3 nucleotides: TGTGCCAGCGAAACAGGGGCCGGGGAGCTGTTTTTT. Amino acid sequence: CASETGAGELFF.

Only a few counts were recorded for this clonotype. The V call is TRBV29-1, the J call TRBJ2-3, with 12 nucleotides matching TRBD2. The CDR3 sequence is 14 residues long. Germline V gives CDR1 SQVTM, CDR2 ANQGSEA. V gave up 3 bases and J gave up 3 bases; unmatched junction bases: 1. CDR3: CSVETSGRTDTQYF. The CDR3, as DNA: TGCAGCGTTGAGACTAGCGGGAGAACAGATACGCAGTATTTT.

This clonotype occurred a few times. The germline gene is not matched at one end of the junction; a read error may be the cause. This chain connects TRBV7-7 to TRBJ2-1, with a weak D call TRBD1 (6 bases). This CDR3 region has 15 residues. Germline lookup yields CDR1 SSHAT and CDR2 FNYEAQ (reference sequence). In nucleotides, the CDR3 is TGTGCTAGCAGCTCGTGGGGGCGCGAGATGGATGAGCAGTTCTTC. Protein: CASSSWGREMDEQFF.